The 9 T cell receptor beta chains in this list originate from one sample, sequenced in a study of cytomegalovirus exposure and HLA in healthy donors. Only in-frame clones appear in the TCRdb table, and some are missing; sequencing was by immunoSEQ multiplex PCR. The table has 200,000 to 250,000 clones, about nine tenths seen once. The sequenced material came from PBMCs. These receptors came from a woman under 30 in good health and CMV-seropositive.

The V gene is TRBV30, the J gene TRBJ1-1; D is possibly TRBD1 (5 bases). Germline lookup yields CDR1 GTSNPN and CDR2 SVGIG (reference sequence). Trimming pared 0 bases from V and 1 base from J, leaving 9 bases between. CDR3 length equals 14 residues. CDR3 DNA: TGTGCCTGGAGTGTAGGGGCAGCGAACACTGAAGCTTTCTTT. This codes for CAWSVGAANTEAFF.

The chain joins TRBV6-5 to TRBJ1-1; D is unresolved. With 6 bases removed from V and 6 bases from J, the gap between germline ends came to 11 bases. Germline-derived CDR1 and CDR2 are MNHEY and SVGAGI. The CDR3 is made up of 12 amino acids. CDR3 amino acids: CASSQTSSEAFF. CDR3 sequence (DNA): TGTGCCAGCAGCCAGACTTCTTCTGAAGCTTTCTTT.

The chain is built from TRBV7-9 and TRBJ1-5; the match to TRBD1 covers 9 bases. Germline loops: CDR1 SEHNR, CDR2 FQNEAQ (reference sequence). The CDR3 loop spans 14 amino acids. V lost 5 bases and J lost 5; bases outside the gene matches: 4. CDR3 residues: CASSRDREYQPQHF. CDR3 coding DNA: TGTGCCAGCAGCCGGGACAGGGAGTATCAGCCCCAGCATTTT.

The rearrangement joins TRBV7-6 to TRBJ2-7; 9 nucleotides align to TRBD1. The CDR3 length is 14 residues. J was trimmed by 5 bases and V by 5 bases; bases with no gene match: 7. The germline V gene encodes CDR1 SGHVS and CDR2 FNYEAQ. Here the CDR3 DNA reads TGTGCCAGCAGCCAATTCCGGGACAGGGACGAGCAGTACTTC. It specifies CASSQFRDRDEQYF.

This clone was counted once. The rearrangement joins TRBV6-1 to TRBJ2-7; 8 bases map to TRBD2. Germline trimming cut 8 bases from V and 1 base from J; bases unmatched to any gene: 7. The CDR3 loop spans 14 amino acids. Germline V CDR1 and CDR2: MNHNS, SASEGT. CDR3 loop: CASAGGEYSYEQYF. DNA of the CDR3: TGTGCCAGCGCCGGGGGGGAGTATTCCTACGAGCAGTACTTC.

The V call is TRBV10-2, the J call TRBJ2-7, with D possibly TRBD1 on 6 matching bases. Germline CDR1 WSHSY, CDR2 SAAADI. The germline V and J ends were trimmed by 7 bases and 3 bases, with 19 bases remaining between them. The CDR3 runs to 15 residues. The CDR3 is CASKHRAVSLYEQYF. The CDR3 DNA follows: TGCGCCAGCAAGCACAGGGCCGTTAGCCTCTACGAGCAGTACTTC.

The chain is built from TRBV6-5 and TRBJ2-7, with a weak D call TRBD1 (7 bases). The CDR3 loop spans 14 amino acids. Trimming took off 5 bases at V and 0 bases at J, with 11 bases between the two ends. CDR1 MNHEY and CDR2 SVGAGI come from the germline V gene. DNA of the CDR3: TGTGCCAGCAGTCCGGGGGACAGCTCCTACGAGCAGTACTTC. Translating it yields CASSPGDSSYEQYF.

The CDR3 bases are TGTGCCAGCAGCCCCTTGAGACATATGAACACTGAAGCTTTCTTT. Its translation is CASSPLRHMNTEAFF. The chain uses TRBV11-2 and TRBJ1-1; D is ambiguous. Deletions cut 5 bases from V and 0 bases from J, with 13 bases between. This CDR3 spans 15 amino acids. Germline assignment: CDR1 SGHAT and CDR2 FQNNGV.

The chain carries TRBV7-9 and TRBJ2-7; no firm D call. V was cut by 2 bases and J by 2 bases, with 7 bases left in between. The CDR3 runs 13 residues. The V gene's germline CDR1 is SEHNR and CDR2 FQNEAQ (reference sequence). The CDR3 loop is CASSLHGPYEQYF. The CDR3 bases are TGTGCCAGCAGCTTACACGGTCCCTACGAGCAGTACTTC.